The 4 T cell receptor beta chains listed next were all sequenced from one sample in a study of cytomegalovirus exposure and HLA in healthy donors. PCR used 60 Vbeta primers and 13 Jbeta primers. The method was immunoSEQ multiplex PCR; TCRdb's version includes in-frame clones alone and lacks a portion of them. In all, the sample yields about 46,000 clones. The sample consisted of PBMCs. The receptor source for this set is a woman aged 40 to 50 in good health and CMV-seronegative.

The chain is built from TRBV4-2 and TRBJ1-2, with D perhaps matching TRBD1 (6 bases). Trimming pared 0 bases from V and 4 bases from J, leaving 21 bases between. The CDR3 spans 18 residues. Per the germline V gene, CDR1 is LGHNA and CDR2 is YNFKEQ. Here the CDR3 reads CASSQDRAGDGFLYGYTF. DNA of the CDR3: TGTGCCAGCAGCCAAGATAGGGCAGGGGATGGCTTTCTCTATGGCTACACCTTC.

The chain links TRBV19 to TRBJ2-3; D not resolved. The length of the CDR3 is 13 residues. Trimming stripped 7 bases from V and 2 bases from J, with 10 bases between. In germline, CDR1 is LNHDA, CDR2 SQIVND (reference sequence). CDR3: CASTHTLTDTQYF. The CDR3 DNA reads TGTGCCAGTACGCACACGCTCACAGATACGCAGTATTTT.

This chain uses TRBV9 with TRBJ1-2; TRBD1 aligns across 9 bases. V lost 4 bases and J lost 0; bases outside the gene matches: 7. The CDR3 spans 16 residues. The germline V gene encodes CDR1 SGDLS and CDR2 YYNGEE. CDR3 coding DNA: TGTGCCAGCAGCCTGTCCGGGACAGGGCCTAACTATGGCTACACCTTC. The encoded protein is CASSLSGTGPNYGYTF.

The chain is built from TRBV19 and TRBJ1-1, with no clear D. The V end lost 4 bases, the J end lost 13 bases, and 16 bases lay between the germline ends. CDR1 is LNHDA, CDR2 SQIVND, per germline (reference sequence). This CDR3 region has 12 residues. The DNA of the CDR3 is TGTGCCAGTAGTAACACCGCGGGGAGTATTTTCTTT. Amino acids: CASSNTAGSIFF.